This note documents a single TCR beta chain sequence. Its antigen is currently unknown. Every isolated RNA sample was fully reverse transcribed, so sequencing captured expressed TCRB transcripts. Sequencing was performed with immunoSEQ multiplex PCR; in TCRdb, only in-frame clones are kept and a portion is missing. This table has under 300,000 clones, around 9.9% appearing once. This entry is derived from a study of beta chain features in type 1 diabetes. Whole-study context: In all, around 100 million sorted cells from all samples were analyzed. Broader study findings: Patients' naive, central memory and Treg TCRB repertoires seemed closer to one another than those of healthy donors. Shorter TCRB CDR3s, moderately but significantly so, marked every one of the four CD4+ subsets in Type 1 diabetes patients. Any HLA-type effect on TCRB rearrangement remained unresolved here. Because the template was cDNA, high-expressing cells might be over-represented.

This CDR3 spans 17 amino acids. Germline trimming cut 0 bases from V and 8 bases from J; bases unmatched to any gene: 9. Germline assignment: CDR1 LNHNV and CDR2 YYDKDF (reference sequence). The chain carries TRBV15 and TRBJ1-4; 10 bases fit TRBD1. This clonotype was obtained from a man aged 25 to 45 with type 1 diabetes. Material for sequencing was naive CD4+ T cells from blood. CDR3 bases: TGTGCCACCAGCAGAGATCCTGGGACAGGGGCGAGCGAAAAACTGTTTTTT. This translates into CATSRDPGTGASEKLFF.